The 10 T cell receptor beta chains below come from one sample, sequenced in a study of technical replicates of blood from several donors. Method: immunoSEQ multiplex PCR; TCRdb's copy keeps in-frame clones and lacks some. This table holds under 90,000 clones, nearly 98% found once. Sequenced: T cells isolated from PBMCs. Receptors originate from a human donor in good health.

CDR3: CASSSTGDYQPQHF. In DNA form, the CDR3 reads TGTGCCAGCAGCAGTACAGGAGATTATCAGCCCCAGCATTTT. This rearrangement joins TRBV6-6 to TRBJ1-5; a possible D gene is TRBD1 (5 bases). With 6 bases removed from V and 5 bases from J, the gap between germline ends came to 14 bases. The CDR3 runs 14 residues. The germline CDR1 and CDR2 sequences are MNHNY and SVGAGI (reference sequence).

The chain combines TRBV4-1 with TRBJ2-7, with 10 bases identical to TRBD2. CDR1 MGHRA and CDR2 YSYEKL come from the germline V gene. This CDR3 is 16 amino acids long. The trim removed 0 bases at V and 2 bases at J, leaving 4 bases unmatched. CDR3 sequence: CASSQDGLADTYEQYF. Written as DNA, the CDR3 is TGCGCCAGCAGCCAAGATGGACTAGCGGACACCTACGAGCAGTACTTC.

The V gene is TRBV11-2, the J gene TRBJ1-3; no reliable D call. V dropped 1 base and J dropped 7 bases, with 5 bases sitting between them. CDR1 and CDR2 from the germline V gene are SGHAT and FQNNGV. The CDR3 extends over 12 amino acids. CDR3 in DNA: TGTGCCAGCAGCTTAGTCCGGAACACCATATATTTT. Protein product: CASSLVRNTIYF.

The chain recombines TRBV7-9 with TRBJ2-7; TRBD1 matches 7 bases. V lost 5 bases and J lost 2; bases outside the gene matches: 9. This CDR3 has 15 amino acids. CDR1 SEHNR and CDR2 FQNEAQ come from the germline V gene (reference sequence). The CDR3 is CASSDDRALTYEQYF. The CDR3, as DNA: TGTGCCAGCAGCGACGACAGGGCCCTTACCTACGAGCAGTACTTC.

The chain carries TRBV7-2 and TRBJ1-2; 7 bases are a match to TRBD1. The ends lost 5 bases at V and 7 bases at J; junction bases unmatched: 10. The CDR3 is 14 amino acids. The V gene's germline CDR1 is SGHTA and CDR2 FQGNSA. The DNA of the CDR3 is TGTGCCAGCAGCCCACTTGGACAGGCGAGTGGCTACACCTTC. Translating it yields CASSPLGQASGYTF.

The CDR3 here is CASSSLGQTPINYGYTF. The CDR3 coding sequence is TGTGCCAGCAGCTCCTTAGGTCAGACACCAATAAACTATGGCTACACCTTC. The J gene is TRBJ1-2, the V gene TRBV28; no reliable D call. Looked up from germline, CDR1 is MDHEN and CDR2 is SYDVKM. The CDR3 is made up of 17 amino acids. Trimming removed 6 bases at V and 2 bases at J, with 22 bases between.

The gene calls are TRBV4-1 and TRBJ2-7, with a possible D match to TRBD1 (6 bases). The germline V gene encodes CDR1 MGHRA and CDR2 YSYEKL. This CDR3 comprises 12 residues. Trimming left V 7 bases short and J 4 bases short, with 11 bases between. CDR3 sequence (DNA): TGCGCCAGCAAAGGCAGGGGTTACGAGCAGTACTTC. This sequence encodes CASKGRGYEQYF.

V gene TRBV30 combines with J gene TRBJ2-1; 9 bases align to TRBD2. Trimming cost V 5 bases and J 3 bases; bases outside gene matches: 5. The CDR3 is 14 residues long. Germline CDR1 GTSNPN, CDR2 SVGIG (reference sequence). This CDR3 reads CAWSSGGYYNEQFF. CDR3 bases: TGTGCCTGGTCAAGCGGGGGGTACTACAATGAGCAGTTCTTC.

This clone appeared once. This chain connects TRBV6-5 to TRBJ2-5; D not certain. Trimming took off 4 bases at V and 3 bases at J, with 6 bases between the two ends. The CDR3 covers 12 residues. The V gene's germline CDR1 is MNHEY and CDR2 SVGAGI. The CDR3 here is CASSSVKETQYF. DNA for the CDR3: TGTGCCAGCAGTTCAGTAAAAGAGACCCAGTACTTC.

This chain uses TRBV7-7 with TRBJ2-5; 8 bases align to TRBD2. This CDR3 region has 17 residues. In germline, CDR1 is SSHAT, CDR2 FNYEAQ (reference sequence). Germline trimming cut 2 bases from V and 5 bases from J; bases unmatched to any gene: 13. CDR3 amino acids: CASSLTPSGRRGETQYF. The CDR3, as DNA: TGTGCCAGCAGCTTAACGCCGAGCGGGAGACGGGGGGAGACCCAGTACTTC. Full variable domain (rest looked up from reference TRBV7-7 and TRBJ2-5): GAGVSQSPRYKVTKRGQDVTLRCDPISSHATLYWYQQALGQGPEFLTYFNYEAQPDKSGLPSDRFSAERPEGSISTLTIQRTEQRDSAMYRCASSLTPSGRRGETQYFGPGTRLLVL.